The T cell receptor beta chain under discussion was sequenced for a study of blood T cell repertoires in COVID-19. This clone was observed once. The CDR3 runs 14 residues. Germline V gene sequence: CDR1 SNHLY, CDR2 FYNNEI. Unmatched junction bases numbered 6, after V lost 7 bases and J lost 3 bases. The repertoire was sequenced with immunoSEQ multiplex PCR; TCRdb's copy has only in-frame clones and lacks some. This table has roughly 330,000 clones, about 90% appearing once. Sequencing input: PBMCs or T cells enriched from blood (not recorded which). The V call is TRBV2, the J call TRBJ1-1, with TRBD1 matching 9 bases. This receptor was obtained from a woman aged 30 to 39 who had recovered from COVID-19. CDR3 sequence (DNA): TGTGCCAGCAACGCCGGGACAGGGCACACTGAAGCTTTCTTT. It is translated as CASNAGTGHTEAFF.